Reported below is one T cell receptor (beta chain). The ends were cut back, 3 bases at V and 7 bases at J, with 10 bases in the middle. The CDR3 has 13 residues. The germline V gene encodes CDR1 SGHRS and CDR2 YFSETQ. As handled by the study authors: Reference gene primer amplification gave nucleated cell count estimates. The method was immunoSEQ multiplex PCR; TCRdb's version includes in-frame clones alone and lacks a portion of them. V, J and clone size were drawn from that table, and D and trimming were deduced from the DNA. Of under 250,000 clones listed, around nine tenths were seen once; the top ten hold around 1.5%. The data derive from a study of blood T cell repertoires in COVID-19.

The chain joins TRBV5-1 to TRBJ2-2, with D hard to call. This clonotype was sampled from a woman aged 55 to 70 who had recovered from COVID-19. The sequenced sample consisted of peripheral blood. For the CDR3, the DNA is TGCGCCAGCAGCTCGACAATTGGCGGGGAGCTGTTTTTT. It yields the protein CASSSTIGGELFF.